This entry describes one T cell receptor (beta chain). The data were taken from a study of blood T cell repertoires in COVID-19. Study background: Sources were T cells, B-cell-depleted T cells, or PBMCs; the material itself was cDNA or gDNA.

Each participant's cohort was designated according to participant-reported clinical history. Measured with immunoSEQ multiplex PCR; TCRdb has only the in-frame clones, and not every one. The sample lists about 400,000 clones, around 90% seen once, with 2% to 2.5% in the top ten. The receptor's source is a woman in her thirties or forties with acute COVID-19. Sequenced input: PBMCs or T cells enriched from blood (not recorded which).

The CDR3 bases are TGTGCCAGTAGTAGAGACAGGGGGAACACTGAAGCTTTCTTT. It yields the protein CASSRDRGNTEAFF. This chain connects TRBV19 to TRBJ1-1, with 8 positions matching TRBD1. V lost 4 bases and J lost 1; bases outside the gene matches: 2. Germline loops: CDR1 LNHDA, CDR2 SQIVND (reference sequence). CDR3 length equals 14 residues.